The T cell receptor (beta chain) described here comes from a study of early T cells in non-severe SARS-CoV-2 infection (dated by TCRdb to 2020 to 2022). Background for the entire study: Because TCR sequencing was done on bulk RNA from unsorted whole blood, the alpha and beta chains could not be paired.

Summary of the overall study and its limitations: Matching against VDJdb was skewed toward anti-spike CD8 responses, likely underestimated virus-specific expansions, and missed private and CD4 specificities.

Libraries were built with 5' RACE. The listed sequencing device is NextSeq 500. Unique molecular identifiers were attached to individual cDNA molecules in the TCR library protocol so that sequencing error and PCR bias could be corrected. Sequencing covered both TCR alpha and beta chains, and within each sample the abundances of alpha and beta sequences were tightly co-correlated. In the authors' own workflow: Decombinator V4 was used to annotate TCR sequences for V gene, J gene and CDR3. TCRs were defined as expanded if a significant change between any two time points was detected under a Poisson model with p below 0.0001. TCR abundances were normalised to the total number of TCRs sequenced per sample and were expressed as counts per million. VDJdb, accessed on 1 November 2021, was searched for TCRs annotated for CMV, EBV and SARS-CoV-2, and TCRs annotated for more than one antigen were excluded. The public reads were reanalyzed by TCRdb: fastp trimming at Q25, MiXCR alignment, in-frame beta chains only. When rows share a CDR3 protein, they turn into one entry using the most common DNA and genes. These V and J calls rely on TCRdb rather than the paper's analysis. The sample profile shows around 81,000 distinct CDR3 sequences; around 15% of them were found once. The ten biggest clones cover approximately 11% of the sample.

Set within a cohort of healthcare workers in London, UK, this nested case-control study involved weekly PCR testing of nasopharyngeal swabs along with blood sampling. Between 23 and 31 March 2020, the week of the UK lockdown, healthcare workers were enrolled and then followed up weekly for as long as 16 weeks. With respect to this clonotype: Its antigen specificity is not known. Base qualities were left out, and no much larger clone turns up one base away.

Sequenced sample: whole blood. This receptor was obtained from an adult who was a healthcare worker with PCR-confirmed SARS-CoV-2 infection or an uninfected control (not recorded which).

The CDR3 region has the sequence CASSLSTSGRNEQFF. The bases are TGTGCCAGCAGCTTATCGACTAGCGGTCGGAATGAGCAGTTCTTC. This receptor chain uses TRBV11-3 and TRBJ2-1, with 9 bases matching TRBD2. CDR1 and CDR2, per the germline V gene, are SGHNT and YENEEA. Ends trimmed: V by 2 bases, J by 7 bases; bases unmatched to a gene: 6. From cysteine to phenylalanine, the CDR3 is 15 amino acids long. Here the CDR3 DNA is all that survives: 45 bases in frame from base 1.